This passage covers 7 T cell receptor beta chains from one sample sequenced in a study of shared clonotypes between healthy human individuals. Only in-frame clones appear in the TCRdb table, and some are missing; sequencing was by immunoSEQ multiplex PCR. The sample includes fewer than 600,000 clones, around 80% of them seen just once. Sequenced input: PBMCs. All receptors derive from a woman aged 40 to 49 in good health. Some clones in this sample may be carry-over from other donors' samples.

The V and J genes are TRBV27 and TRBJ1-2, with 7 bases identical to TRBD1. The V segment lost 2 bases and the J segment 4 bases; nucleotides outside the gene matches: 1. Germline values: CDR1 MNHEY, CDR2 SMNVEV (reference sequence). The CDR3 is made up of 13 amino acids. CDR3 region: CASSLRQGYGYTF. CDR3 coding DNA: TGTGCCAGCAGTTTACGACAGGGCTATGGCTACACCTTC.

The chain joins TRBV4-1 to TRBJ1-1; D gene unclear. Germline values: CDR1 MGHRA, CDR2 YSYEKL. This CDR3 has 15 residues. Trimming shortened V by 5 bases and J by 4 bases, and 17 bases separated the two germline ends. In nucleotides, the CDR3 is TGCGCCAGCAGCTCCCTCGGACTCCTGAGCACTGAAGCTTTCTTT. Translated: CASSSLGLLSTEAFF.

The chain combines TRBV9 with TRBJ2-7, with 12 bases identical to TRBD1. Germline-derived CDR1 and CDR2 are SGDLS and YYNGEE. The CDR3 loop spans 15 amino acids. J was trimmed by 5 bases and V by 2 bases; bases with no gene match: 5. This CDR3 is CASSVAGQGANEQYF. CDR3 DNA sequence: TGTGCCAGCAGCGTGGCGGGACAGGGGGCGAACGAGCAGTACTTC.

V usage is TRBV9 and J usage is TRBJ1-1; a possible D gene is TRBD1 (5 bases). The CDR3 is made up of 14 amino acids. In germline, CDR1 is SGDLS, CDR2 YYNGEE. V was pared by 2 bases and J by 1 base, with 9 bases between. This chain's CDR3 is CASSVGVGNTEAFF. In DNA form, the CDR3 reads TGTGCCAGCAGCGTGGGGGTGGGGAACACTGAAGCTTTCTTT.

The chain couples TRBV7-6 to TRBJ2-1, with a tentative D call TRBD2 (6 bases). CDR3 size: 16 residues. Looked up from germline, CDR1 is SGHVS and CDR2 is FNYEAQ. V was pared by 2 bases and J by 4 bases, with 15 bases between. Here the CDR3 DNA reads TGTGCCAGCAGCTTAACCGGGACTTTCGGTTACAATGAGCAGTTCTTC. It translates to CASSLTGTFGYNEQFF.

V gene TRBV6-4 combines with J gene TRBJ2-1, with D hard to call. Germline V lookup: CDR1 MRHNA, CDR2 SNTAGT. The CDR3 covers 15 residues. V was cut by 5 bases and J by 6 bases, with 17 bases left in between. This CDR3 is CASSPLPGEANEQFF. CDR3 DNA sequence: TGTGCCAGCAGTCCCCTCCCGGGCGAGGCCAATGAGCAGTTCTTC.

This chain links TRBV19 with TRBJ1-1; D is unclear. This CDR3 contains 16 residues. The germline CDR1 and CDR2 sequences are LNHDA and SQIVND (reference sequence). V was clipped by 3 bases and J by 1 base, with 15 bases between them. CDR3 DNA: TGTGCCAGTAGTATTTACGCCCGGCAGCCGAACACTGAAGCTTTCTTT. Protein sequence: CASSIYARQPNTEAFF.